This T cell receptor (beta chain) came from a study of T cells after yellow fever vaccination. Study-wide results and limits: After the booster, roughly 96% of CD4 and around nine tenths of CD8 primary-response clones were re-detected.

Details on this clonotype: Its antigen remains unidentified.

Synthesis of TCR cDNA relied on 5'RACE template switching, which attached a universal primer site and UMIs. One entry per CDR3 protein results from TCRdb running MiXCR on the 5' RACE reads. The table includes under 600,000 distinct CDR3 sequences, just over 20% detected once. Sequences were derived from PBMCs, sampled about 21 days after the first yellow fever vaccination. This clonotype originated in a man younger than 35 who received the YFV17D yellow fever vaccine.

This CDR3 is CASRAGGSYNEQFF. The CDR3 coding sequence is TGTGCCAGCAGAGCGGGGGGGTCCTACAATGAGCAGTTCTTC. The V and J genes are TRBV6-1 and TRBJ2-1; 10 bases align to TRBD2. From germline, CDR1 is MNHNS and CDR2 SASEGT. The CDR3 spans 14 residues. V lost 6 bases, J lost 1 base, and 0 bases stayed unmatched.